The source of this T cell receptor beta chain is a study of shared clonotypes between healthy human individuals. Looking at the study overall: Two women and a few men aged 18 to 49 made up the donors. General study points: Limitation of the genetic and exposure-history diversity represented came from the few donors.

V was pared by 3 bases and J by 1 base, with 5 bases of the junction left unmatched. Germline V gives CDR1 SGDLS, CDR2 YYNGEE. This CDR3 has 15 residues. Worth noting for this clone: Its antigen is still unknown.

Assay execution proceeded at the deep level. In the study's own analysis: Filtering was not the same, since immunoSEQ gave junction-only sequences without quality scores. Profiled with immunoSEQ multiplex PCR; TCRdb holds only in-frame clones, not every one. The D gene and trimming were derived from the DNA, and the V and J assignments and clone size from that table. The top ten hold over 0.12% of the sample, which has 2.5 million or so clones, around nine tenths seen once. Sequencing used naive CD4+ T cells sorted from blood. Subset in this sample: CD45RA+ positively selected. The receptor was isolated from a man aged 18 to 29 in good health. This chain uses TRBV9 with TRBJ1-1; 8 bases agree with TRBD1. The DNA of the CDR3 is TGTGCCAGCAGCGGACCGGACAGGGAGAACACTGAAGCTTTCTTT. This encodes CASSGPDRENTEAFF.